These T cell receptor beta chains were read from a single sample in a study of cytomegalovirus exposure and HLA in healthy donors. The method was immunoSEQ multiplex PCR; TCRdb's version includes in-frame clones alone and lacks a portion of them. This table has 150,000 to 190,000 clones, approximately 77% appearing once. Sequenced input: PBMCs. The source of these receptors is a man aged 18 to 30 in good health and CMV-seronegative. Both conserved end residues are part of each CDR3. The D gene is left open where the match is weak. The size field is filled for only some rows; it gives once, few, many or a size class.

d_call,v_call,j_call,clone_size,cdr3_nt,cdr3_aa
-,TRBV6-4,TRBJ2-3,-,TGTGCCAGCAGCGGAGCGCTAGGGGGCACAGATACGCAGTATTTT,CASSGALGGTDTQYF
-,TRBV6-5,TRBJ1-5,-,TGTGCCAGCAGTTATTCTACAGGGTTCGAGCCCCAGCATTTT,CASSYSTGFEPQHF
-,TRBV7-2,TRBJ1-1,few,TGTGCCAGCAGCTTAGGAATGGGGGAGGCGAACACTGAAGCTTTCTTT,CASSLGMGEANTEAFF
TRBD2,TRBV19,TRBJ2-7,-,TGTGCCAGCAGCTTAGCGGGAGGGCTCTACGAGCAGTACTTC,CASSLAGGLYEQYF
TRBD1,TRBV7-2,TRBJ2-5,-,TGTGCCAGCAGCCTAACAGGGGGCAGGGAGACCCAGTACTTC,CASSLTGGRETQYF
-,TRBV19,TRBJ1-2,few,TGTGCCAGTAGTTACAGCCCAATCTATGGCTACACCTTC,CASSYSPIYGYTF
TRBD1,TRBV7-9,TRBJ1-1,-,TGTGCCAGCAGCTTCGATTTGGGACAGGGAACCTCTTATACTGAAGCTTTCTTT,CASSFDLGQGTSYTEAFF
TRBD1,TRBV4-3,TRBJ2-2,few,TGCGCCAGCAGCCCAAACAGGGGCCGGGGGGAGCTGTTTTTT,CASSPNRGRGELFF
-,TRBV19,TRBJ1-3,-,TGTGCCAGTAGGAAACTTCAGGACTCTGGAAACACCATATATTTT,CASRKLQDSGNTIYF
-,TRBV7-6,TRBJ1-4,-,TGTGCCAGCAGCTTATCAAGCGCCGTTAATGAAAAACTGTTTTTT,CASSLSSAVNEKLFF
TRBD2,TRBV6-4,TRBJ2-3,few,TGTGCCAGCAGTGACGGCGGACTAGGTGCAGATACGCAGTATTTT,CASSDGGLGADTQYF
TRBD1,TRBV29-1,TRBJ2-5,-,TGCAGCGTCCTGCCCCAGACAGGGGTGGGGGAGACCCAGTACTTC,CSVLPQTGVGETQYF
-,TRBV7-2,TRBJ1-6,-,TGTGCCAGCACCCTGTGGAGCAATAATTCACCCCTCCACTTT,CASTLWSNNSPLHF
TRBD2,TRBV9,TRBJ2-1,-,TGTGCCAGCAGCCCCGCGGGACTAACGTACAATGAGCAGTTCTTC,CASSPAGLTYNEQFF
TRBD1,TRBV11-2,TRBJ1-2,-,TGTGCCAGCAGCGCCGCGACAGGGATCAACTATGGCTACACCTTC,CASSAATGINYGYTF
-,TRBV6-1,TRBJ1-3,-,TGTGCCAGCAGCCCACCTGACATAAACACCATATATTTT,CASSPPDINTIYF